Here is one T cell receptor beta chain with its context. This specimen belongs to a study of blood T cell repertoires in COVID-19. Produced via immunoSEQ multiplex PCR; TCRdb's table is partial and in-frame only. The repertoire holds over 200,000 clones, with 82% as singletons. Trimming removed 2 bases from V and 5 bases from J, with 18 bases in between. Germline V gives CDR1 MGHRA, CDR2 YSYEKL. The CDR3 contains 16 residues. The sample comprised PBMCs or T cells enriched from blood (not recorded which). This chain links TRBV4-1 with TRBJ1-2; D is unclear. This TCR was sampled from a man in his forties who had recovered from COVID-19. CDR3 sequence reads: CASSQRSSGRRYGYTF. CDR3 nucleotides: TGCGCCAGCAGCCAAAGATCGTCGGGGAGGAGATATGGCTACACCTTC.